These T cell receptor beta chains were read from a single sample in a study of Ad26.COV2.S vaccination and SARS-CoV-2 variants. Clones were read by immunoSEQ multiplex PCR, and TCRdb kept only the in-frame ones, dropping some. The sample has about 320,000 clones; roughly 90% are singletons. The source was peripheral blood, collected in a trial of Ad26.COV2.S vaccine versus placebo. Receptors were obtained from a person between 18 and 60 years old who received the Ad26.COV2.S COVID-19 vaccine or a placebo. Each CDR3 is given with its conserved first and last residue. The D gene is left open where the match is weak. Rows may omit the clone size; those that give it use once, few, many or a size class.

v_call	clone_size	j_call	d_call	cdr3_aa	cdr3_nt
TRBV6-5	.	TRBJ1-2	.	CASSYNIYSQYYGYTF	TGTGCCAGCAGTTACAATATTTACAGTCAGTACTATGGCTACACCTTC
TRBV7-9	.	TRBJ2-1	.	CASSLVLGDEQFF	TGTGCCAGCAGCTTAGTTTTAGGGGATGAGCAGTTCTTC
TRBV11-2	.	TRBJ1-1	.	CASSPVGQGNTEAFF	TGTGCCAGCAGCCCAGTAGGGCAGGGGAACACTGAAGCTTTCTTT
TRBV12-3/TRBV12-4	.	TRBJ1-3	TRBD1	CANTGDGNTIYF	TGTGCCAACACAGGGGATGGAAACACCATATATTTT
TRBV5-1	.	TRBJ2-5	TRBD2	CASSPGGTSGAQETQYF	TGCGCCAGCAGCCCAGGTGGGACTAGCGGGGCTCAAGAGACCCAGTACTTC
TRBV18	.	TRBJ2-7	.	CASSPAGTDEQYF	TGTGCCAGCTCACCTGCTGGGACGGACGAGCAGTACTTC
TRBV3-1/TRBV3-2	few	TRBJ2-1	TRBD1	CASSQLATGGSNEQFF	TGTGCCAGCAGCCAATTAGCGACAGGGGGATCGAATGAGCAGTTCTTC
TRBV19	.	TRBJ1-2	.	CASSIGTRGALVGYTF	TGTGCCAGTAGTATAGGAACCAGGGGAGCGCTCGTCGGCTACACCTTC
TRBV19	.	TRBJ2-3	.	CASSIALSRTDTQYF	TGTGCCAGTAGTATAGCCCTCTCGAGGACAGATACGCAGTATTTT
TRBV6-5	.	TRBJ1-5	.	CASNQFIIQPQHF	TGTGCCAGCAACCAGTTTATCATTCAGCCCCAGCATTTT
TRBV6-6	.	TRBJ2-7	.	CASSYTGVRGEYF	TGTGCCAGCAGCTACACAGGGGTCCGGGGGGAGTACTTC
TRBV29-1	.	TRBJ1-2	TRBD1	CSVQQGAWDGYTF	TGCAGCGTCCAACAGGGGGCTTGGGATGGCTACACCTTC
TRBV10-2	.	TRBJ1-1	.	CASSDGGEAFF	TGCGCCAGCAGTGACGGGGGTGAAGCTTTCTTT
TRBV9	.	TRBJ1-2	.	CASSVSMGASYTF	TGTGCCAGCAGCGTATCGATGGGAGCTAGCTACACCTTC
TRBV27	.	TRBJ1-5	TRBD1	CASRSLYRGDSQPQHF	TGTGCCAGCAGGTCTCTTTACAGGGGGGATAGTCAGCCCCAGCATTTT
TRBV7-2	.	TRBJ1-4	.	CASSLGIDRGTSEKLFF	TGTGCCAGCAGCTTAGGAATCGATAGGGGGACAAGTGAAAAACTGTTTTTT